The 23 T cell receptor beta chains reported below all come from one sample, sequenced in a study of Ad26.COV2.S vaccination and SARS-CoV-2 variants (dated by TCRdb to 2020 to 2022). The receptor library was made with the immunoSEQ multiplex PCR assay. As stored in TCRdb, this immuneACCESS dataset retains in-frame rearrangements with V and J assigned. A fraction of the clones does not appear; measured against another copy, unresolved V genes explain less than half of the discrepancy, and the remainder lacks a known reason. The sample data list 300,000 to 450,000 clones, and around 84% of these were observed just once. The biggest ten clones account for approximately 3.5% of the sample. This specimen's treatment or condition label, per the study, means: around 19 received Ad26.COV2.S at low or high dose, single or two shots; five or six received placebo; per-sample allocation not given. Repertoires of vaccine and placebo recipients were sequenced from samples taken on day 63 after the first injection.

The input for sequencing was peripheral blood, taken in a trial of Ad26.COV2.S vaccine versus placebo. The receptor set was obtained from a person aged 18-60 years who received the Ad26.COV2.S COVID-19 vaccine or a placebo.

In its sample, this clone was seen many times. CDR3 sequence (DNA): TGTGCCTGGAGTAAAGGAAACGAGCAGTACTTC. Amino acid sequence: CAWSKGNEQYF. The rearrangement joins TRBV30 to TRBJ2-7; no clear D. The CDR3 runs to 11 residues. Germline CDR1 and CDR2: GTSNPN and SVGIG (reference sequence). Trimming removed 2 bases at V and 5 bases at J, with 7 bases between.

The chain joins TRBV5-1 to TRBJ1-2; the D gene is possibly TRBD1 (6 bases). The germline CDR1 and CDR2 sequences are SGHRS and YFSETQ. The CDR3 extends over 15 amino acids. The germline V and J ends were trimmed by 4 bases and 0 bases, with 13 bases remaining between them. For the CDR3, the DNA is TGCGCCAGCAGCGGGGACACCAAAGCTAACTATGGCTACACCTTC. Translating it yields CASSGDTKANYGYTF.

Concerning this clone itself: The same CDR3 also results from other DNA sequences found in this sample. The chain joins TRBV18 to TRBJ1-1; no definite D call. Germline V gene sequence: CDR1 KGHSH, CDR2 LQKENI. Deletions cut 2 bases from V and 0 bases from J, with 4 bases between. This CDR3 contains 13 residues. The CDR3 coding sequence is TGTGCCAGCTCACCAGATATGAACACTGAAGCTTTCTTT. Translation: CASSPDMNTEAFF.

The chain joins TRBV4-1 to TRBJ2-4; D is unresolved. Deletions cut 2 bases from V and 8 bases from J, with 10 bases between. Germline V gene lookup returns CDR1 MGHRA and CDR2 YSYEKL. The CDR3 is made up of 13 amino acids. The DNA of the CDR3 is TGCGCCAGCAGCCAACCACAGATGGACATTCAGTACTTC. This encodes CASSQPQMDIQYF.

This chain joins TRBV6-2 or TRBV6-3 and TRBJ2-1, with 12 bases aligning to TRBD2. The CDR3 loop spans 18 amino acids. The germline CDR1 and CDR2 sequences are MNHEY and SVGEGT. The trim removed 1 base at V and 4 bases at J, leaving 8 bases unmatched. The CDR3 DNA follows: TGTGCCAGCAGTTACTTGACTAGCGGGGGTCCTAATTACAATGAGCAGTTCTTC. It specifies CASSYLTSGGPNYNEQFF.

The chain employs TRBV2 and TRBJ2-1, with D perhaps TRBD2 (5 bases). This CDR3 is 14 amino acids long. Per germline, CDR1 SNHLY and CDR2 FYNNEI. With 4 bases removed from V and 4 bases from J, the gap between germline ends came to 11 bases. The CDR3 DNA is TGTGCCAGCAGTGTCCAAACTAGGTACAATGAGCAGTTCTTC. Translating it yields CASSVQTRYNEQFF. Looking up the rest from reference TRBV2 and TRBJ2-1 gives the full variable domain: EPEVTQTPSHQVTQMGQEVILRCVPISNHLYFYWYRQILGQKVEFLVSFYNNEISEKSEIFDDQFSVERPDGSNFTLKIRSTKLEDSAMYFCASSVQTRYNEQFFGPGTRLTVL.

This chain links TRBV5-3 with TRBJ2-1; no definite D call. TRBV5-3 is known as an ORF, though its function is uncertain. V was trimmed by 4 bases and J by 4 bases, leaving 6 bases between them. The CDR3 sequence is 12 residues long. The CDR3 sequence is CARSQRYNEQFF. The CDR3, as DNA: TGTGCCAGAAGCCAGCGTTACAATGAGCAGTTCTTC.

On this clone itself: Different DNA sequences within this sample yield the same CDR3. Here the CDR3 reads CAISELETQYF. The CDR3 nucleotides read TGTGCCATCAGTGAGTTAGAGACCCAGTACTTC. The chain is built from TRBV10-3 and TRBJ2-5; D remains ambiguous. Germline loops: CDR1 ENHRY, CDR2 SYGVKD. V was cut by 1 base and J by 4 bases, with 1 base left in between. CDR3 length: 11 amino acids.

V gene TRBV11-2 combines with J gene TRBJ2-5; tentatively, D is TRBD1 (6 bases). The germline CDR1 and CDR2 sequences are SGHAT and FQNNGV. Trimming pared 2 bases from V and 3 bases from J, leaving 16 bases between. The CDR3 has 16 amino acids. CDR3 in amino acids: CASSLNGRGGEETQYF. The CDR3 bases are TGTGCCAGCAGCTTAAACGGCCGAGGGGGAGAAGAGACCCAGTACTTC.

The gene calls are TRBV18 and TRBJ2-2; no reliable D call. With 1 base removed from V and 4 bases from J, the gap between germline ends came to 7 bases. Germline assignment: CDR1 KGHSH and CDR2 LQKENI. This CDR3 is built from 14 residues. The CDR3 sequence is CASSPLFGTGELFF. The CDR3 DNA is TGTGCCAGCTCACCACTATTTGGCACCGGGGAGCTGTTTTTT. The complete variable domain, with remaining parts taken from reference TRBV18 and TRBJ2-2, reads NAGVMQNPRHLVRRRGQEARLRCSPMKGHSHVYWYRQLPEEGLKFMVYLQKENIIDESGMPKERFSAEFPKEGPSILRIQQVVRGDSAAYFCASSPLFGTGELFFGEGSRLTVL.

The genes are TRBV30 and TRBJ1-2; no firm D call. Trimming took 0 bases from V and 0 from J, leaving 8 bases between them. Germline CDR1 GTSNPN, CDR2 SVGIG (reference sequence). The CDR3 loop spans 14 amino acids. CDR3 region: CAWSVRTANYGYTF. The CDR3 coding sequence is TGTGCCTGGAGTGTACGTACGGCTAACTATGGCTACACCTTC.

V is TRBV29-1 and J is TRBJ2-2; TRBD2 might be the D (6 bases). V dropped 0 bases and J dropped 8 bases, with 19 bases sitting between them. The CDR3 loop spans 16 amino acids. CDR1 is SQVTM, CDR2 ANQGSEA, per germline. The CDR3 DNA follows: TGCAGCGTTGAAGATTCGCGGGGCGCGTGGTCGGGGGAGCTGTTTTTT. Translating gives CSVEDSRGAWSGELFF.

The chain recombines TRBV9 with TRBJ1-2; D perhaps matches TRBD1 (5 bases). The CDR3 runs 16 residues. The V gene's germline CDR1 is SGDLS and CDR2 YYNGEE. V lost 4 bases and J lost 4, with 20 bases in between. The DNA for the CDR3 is TGTGCCAGCAGCCCAGGAGGCGGAGGGGAGGGCTATGGCTACACCTTC. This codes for CASSPGGGGEGYGYTF.

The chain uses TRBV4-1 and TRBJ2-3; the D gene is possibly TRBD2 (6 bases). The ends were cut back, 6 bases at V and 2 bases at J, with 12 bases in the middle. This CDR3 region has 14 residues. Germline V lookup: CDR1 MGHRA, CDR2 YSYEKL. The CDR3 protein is CASSTGSPTDTQYF. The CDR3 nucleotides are TGCGCCAGCAGTACCGGGAGCCCCACAGATACGCAGTATTTT.

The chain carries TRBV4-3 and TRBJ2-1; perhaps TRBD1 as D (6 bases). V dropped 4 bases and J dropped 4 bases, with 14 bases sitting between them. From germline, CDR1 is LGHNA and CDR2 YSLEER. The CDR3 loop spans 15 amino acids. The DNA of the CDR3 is TGCGCCAGCAGCCTCATGGCTACAGGGTACAATGAGCAGTTCTTC. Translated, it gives CASSLMATGYNEQFF.

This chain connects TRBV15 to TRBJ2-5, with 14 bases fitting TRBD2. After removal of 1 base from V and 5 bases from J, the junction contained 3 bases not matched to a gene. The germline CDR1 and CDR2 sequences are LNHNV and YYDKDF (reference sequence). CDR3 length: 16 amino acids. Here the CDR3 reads CATSRVGTSGSETQYF. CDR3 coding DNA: TGTGCCACCAGCAGAGTTGGGACTAGCGGGAGTGAGACCCAGTACTTC.

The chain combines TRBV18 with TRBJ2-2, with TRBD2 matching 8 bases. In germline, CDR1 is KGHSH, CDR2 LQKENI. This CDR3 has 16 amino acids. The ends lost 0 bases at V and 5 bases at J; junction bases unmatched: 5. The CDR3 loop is CASSPPRTSRTGELFF. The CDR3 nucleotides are TGTGCCAGCTCACCACCGCGGACTAGCAGGACCGGGGAGCTGTTTTTT.

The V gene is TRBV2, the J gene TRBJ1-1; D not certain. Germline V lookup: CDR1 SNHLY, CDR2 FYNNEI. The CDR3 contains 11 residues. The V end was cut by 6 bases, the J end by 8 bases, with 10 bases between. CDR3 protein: CASRVRAEAFF. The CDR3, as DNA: TGTGCCAGCAGGGTGAGGGCCGAAGCTTTCTTT.

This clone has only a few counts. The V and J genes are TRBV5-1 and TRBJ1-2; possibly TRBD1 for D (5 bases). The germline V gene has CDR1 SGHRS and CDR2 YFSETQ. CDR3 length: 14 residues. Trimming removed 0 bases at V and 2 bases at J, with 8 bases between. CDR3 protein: CASSLAGGNYGYTF. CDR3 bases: TGCGCCAGCAGCTTGGCCGGGGGAAACTATGGCTACACCTTC.

In nucleotides, the CDR3 is TGTGCCAGCAGCGACCGGCCTCTGGGCGGCTATGGCTACACCTTC. Its protein is CASSDRPLGGYGYTF. This chain uses TRBV2 with TRBJ1-2; D not resolved. Trimming left V 6 bases short and J 4 bases short, with 18 bases between. The CDR3 has 15 residues. The germline CDR1 and CDR2 sequences are SNHLY and FYNNEI.

The CDR3 spells CASSLGMRAYQETQYF. CDR3 nucleotide sequence: TGTGCCAGCAGCTTGGGGATGAGGGCCTACCAAGAGACCCAGTACTTC. This chain connects TRBV5-4 to TRBJ2-5; tentative D call: TRBD2 (5 bases). The CDR3 is made up of 16 amino acids. Per germline, CDR1 SGHNT and CDR2 YYREEE (reference sequence). V shed 0 bases and J shed 0 bases, with 12 bases lying between them.

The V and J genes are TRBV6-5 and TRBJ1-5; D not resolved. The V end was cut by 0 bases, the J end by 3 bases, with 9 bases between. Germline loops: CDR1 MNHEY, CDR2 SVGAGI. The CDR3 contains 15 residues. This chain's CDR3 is CASSYSGGFNQPQHF. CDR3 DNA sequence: TGTGCCAGCAGTTACTCTGGCGGGTTCAATCAGCCCCAGCATTTT.

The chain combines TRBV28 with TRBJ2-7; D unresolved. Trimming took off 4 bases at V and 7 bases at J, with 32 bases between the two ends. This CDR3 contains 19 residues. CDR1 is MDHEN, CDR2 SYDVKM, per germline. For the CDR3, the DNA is TGTGCCAGCAGTTCCGCCCTAGAGGCAGCGCTAGAAAACGGTCAGGAGCAGTACTTC. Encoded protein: CASSSALEAALENGQEQYF.